This entry features one T cell receptor beta chain sequence. Its target is unknown. This sample was taken from a study of cytomegalovirus exposure and HLA in healthy donors. Findings and limits, study-wide: Sequencing depth roughly uniform across donors was assumed in presence/absence analyses. As immune exposure information, only CMV serostatus was available.

A multiplex PCR was run with 60 Vbeta primers and 13 Jbeta primers. The protocol was immunoSEQ multiplex PCR, while the TCRdb copy is restricted to in-frame clones and leaves out a portion. This sample carries more than 110,000 clones, 79% of them seen once, and the ten largest clones take 3% to 4%. This clonotype was sampled from a female donor in good health and CMV-seronegative. Sequenced input: PBMCs.

This chain's CDR3 is CASSLIGQSYEQYF. CDR3 in DNA: TGTGCCAGCAGCTTAATAGGACAGAGCTACGAGCAGTACTTC. The chain carries TRBV7-9 and TRBJ2-7; a possible D gene is TRBD1 (6 bases). CDR3 length equals 14 residues. The germline CDR1 and CDR2 sequences are SEHNR and FQNEAQ (reference sequence). The V gene lost 2 bases and the J gene lost 3 bases, with 11 bases spanning the gap. The complete variable domain, with remaining parts taken from reference TRBV7-9 and TRBJ2-7, reads DTGVSQNPRHKITKRGQNVTFRCDPISEHNRLYWYRQTLGQGPEFLTYFQNEAQLEKSRLLSDRFSAERPKGSFSTLEIQRTEQGDSAMYLCASSLIGQSYEQYFGPGTRLTVT.